The 8 T cell receptor beta chains presented below share a single source sample, sequenced in a study of T-cell reconstitution after alpha-beta-depleted transplantation in children. Preparation of the TCRbeta library used unique molecular identifiers. TCRdb itself ran the PCR reads through MiXCR, one entry per CDR3 protein. The sample includes some 840,000 distinct CDR3 sequences, about 16% of them seen just once. Material: PBMCs, mostly from graft donor cells, obtained 360 days after TCRalphabeta/CD19-depleted stem cell transplant. Receptor source: a male patient between 5 and 17 years old who had a stem cell transplant for acute lymphoblastic leukemia, so the T cells may come from the graft donor.

This chain links TRBV27 with TRBJ2-3; D perhaps matches TRBD2 (6 bases). The V end lost 6 bases, the J end lost 0 bases, and 16 bases lay between the germline ends. The CDR3 loop spans 16 amino acids. Germline V gives CDR1 MNHEY, CDR2 SMNVEV (reference sequence). The CDR3 region is CASSTPWGGSTDTQYF. In DNA, the CDR3 is TGTGCCAGCAGCACCCCCTGGGGAGGAAGCACAGATACGCAGTATTTT.

J is TRBJ2-7 and V is TRBV20-1, with no clear D. V shed 3 bases and J shed 6 bases, with 18 bases lying between them. This CDR3 is built from 14 residues. Germline CDR1 DFQATT, CDR2 SNEGSKA (reference sequence). The CDR3 DNA reads TGCAGTGCTAGCCGGGTTGGCGTGGTAAGCGAGCAGTACTTC. Residues: CSASRVGVVSEQYF.

The J gene is TRBJ2-5, the V gene TRBV7-9, with TRBD1 matching over 7 bases. The trim removed 5 bases at V and 2 bases at J, leaving 11 bases unmatched. The CDR3 covers 16 residues. Germline-derived CDR1 and CDR2 are SEHNR and FQNEAQ (reference sequence). CDR3 sequence: CASSHPRQGPQETQYF. CDR3 in DNA: TGTGCCAGCAGCCACCCCCGACAGGGTCCACAAGAGACCCAGTACTTC.

The chain employs TRBV4-1 and TRBJ2-7; 11 positions match TRBD2. Germline V gene data show CDR1 as MGHRA and CDR2 as YSYEKL. V lost 4 bases and J lost 3; bases outside the gene matches: 8. The CDR3 runs to 16 residues. Here the CDR3 reads CASSPLYTSGSYEQYF. In DNA form, the CDR3 reads TGCGCCAGCAGCCCTCTTTACACTAGCGGGAGCTACGAGCAGTACTTC.

The chain couples TRBV6-5 to TRBJ2-3; D may correspond to TRBD1 or TRBD2 (5 bases each). The length of the CDR3 is 14 residues. V lost 0 bases and J lost 6, with 10 bases in between. From germline, CDR1 is MNHEY and CDR2 SVGAGI. In nucleotides, the CDR3 is TGTGCCAGCAGTTACTCGATGGGACGGGATACGCAGTATTTT. It encodes CASSYSMGRDTQYF.

The CDR3 here is CASKSFGYEQYF. The CDR3 DNA is TGTGCCAGCAAAAGTTTCGGCTACGAGCAGTACTTC. V and J are TRBV2 and TRBJ2-7; no clear D. The CDR3 is made up of 12 amino acids. V was pared by 7 bases and J by 3 bases, with 10 bases between. The V gene's germline CDR1 is SNHLY and CDR2 FYNNEI. The variable domain in full, completed from reference TRBV2 and TRBJ2-7, reads EPEVTQTPSHQVTQMGQEVILRCVPISNHLYFYWYRQILGQKVEFLVSFYNNEISEKSEIFDDQFSVERPDGSNFTLKIRSTKLEDSAMYFCASKSFGYEQYFGPGTRLTVT.

This clonotype came up many times. The rearrangement links TRBV20-1 to TRBJ2-1; 11 nucleotides match TRBD2. The CDR3 runs 15 residues. The germline CDR1 and CDR2 sequences are DFQATT and SNEGSKA (reference sequence). Trimming took 5 bases from V and 3 from J; bases not matched to a gene: 6. The CDR3 region has the DNA TGCAGTGCTGTTCACGGGACTAGCGGCTACAATGAGCAGTTCTTC. It translates to CSAVHGTSGYNEQFF.

This clonotype was counted a few times. The chain employs TRBV5-1 and TRBJ2-7, with D perhaps matching TRBD1 (5 bases). The V gene's germline CDR1 is SGHRS and CDR2 YFSETQ. Trimming took 1 base from V and 3 from J, leaving 8 bases between them. The CDR3 totals 13 residues. The CDR3 protein is CASSLNQGYEQYF. CDR3 nucleotides: TGCGCCAGCAGCTTGAATCAGGGCTACGAGCAGTACTTC. The complete variable domain, with remaining parts taken from reference TRBV5-1 and TRBJ2-7, reads KAGVTQTPRYLIKTRGQQVTLSCSPISGHRSVSWYQQTPGQGLQFLFEYFSETQRNKGNFPGRFSGRQFSNSRSEMNVSTLELGDSALYLCASSLNQGYEQYFGPGTRLTVT.